This is a list of T cell receptor beta chains from one sample in a study of blood T cells in healthy people across ages. TCRdb itself ran the 5' RACE reads through MiXCR, one entry per CDR3 protein. The table records about 800,000 distinct CDR3 sequences, more than 45% of them present only once. The specimen was blood. The receptors derive from a man aged 30 to 45 in good health. CDR3s include the opening cysteine and the closing phenylalanine or tryptophan. D genes are given only for firm matches. Not every row has a clone size; where given, it reads once, few, many or a size class.

NA,TRBV12-3/TRBV12-4,TRBD1,TRBJ1-5,CASSFEGAWQPQHF,TGTGCCAGCAGTTTCGAGGGGGCATGGCAGCCCCAGCATTTT
once,TRBV6-1,NA,TRBJ1-5,CASSGGHDNQPQHF,TGTGCCAGCAGTGGAGGGCATGATAATCAGCCCCAGCATTTT
few,TRBV7-2,NA,TRBJ2-7,CASSLNSMAYEQYF,TGTGCCAGCAGCTTAAACAGCATGGCCTACGAGCAGTACTTC
NA,TRBV7-2,NA,TRBJ2-5,CASSSTRRRETQYF,TGTGCCAGCAGCTCGACTAGACGGCGGGAGACCCAGTACTTC
NA,TRBV7-2,NA,TRBJ2-4,CASSLGPTGNIQYF,TGTGCCAGCAGCTTAGGACCTACCGGAAACATTCAGTACTTC
NA,TRBV9,NA,TRBJ2-7,CASSATGVGEQYF,TGTGCCAGCAGCGCGACAGGCGTCGGGGAGCAGTACTTC
NA,TRBV7-2,TRBD1,TRBJ2-3,CASSYGTARGTQYF,TGTGCCAGCAGCTATGGGACAGCCCGGGGTACGCAGTATTTT
NA,TRBV11-2,TRBD2,TRBJ2-5,CASSFRAGGPQETQYF,TGTGCCAGCAGCTTTCGGGCGGGGGGGCCCCAAGAGACCCAGTACTTC
NA,TRBV7-2,TRBD1,TRBJ1-2,CASSLGQGGNYGYTF,TGTGCCAGCAGCCTGGGACAGGGGGGGAACTATGGCTACACCTTC
few,TRBV5-1,NA,TRBJ2-7,CASRSDATYEQYF,TGCGCCAGCAGGTCGGACGCCACCTACGAGCAGTACTTC
NA,TRBV6-4,NA,TRBJ2-3,CASSDFQGDTQYF,TGTGCCAGCAGTGACTTTCAGGGAGATACGCAGTATTTT
NA,TRBV7-9,NA,TRBJ2-3,CASPGSRGDTDTQYF,TGTGCCAGCCCGGGGTCCCGGGGCGACACAGATACGCAGTATTTT
NA,TRBV29-1,NA,TRBJ1-2,CSVESGPSHNYGYTF,TGCAGCGTTGAGTCAGGCCCCTCTCATAACTATGGCTACACCTTC
few,TRBV6-5,NA,TRBJ2-5,CASSYSWTFQETQYF,TGTGCCAGCAGTTACTCATGGACCTTCCAAGAGACCCAGTACTTC
NA,TRBV29-1,TRBD2,TRBJ2-1,CSVEGVAGRVVDEQFF,TGCAGCGTTGAAGGGGTAGCGGGTAGGGTAGTCGATGAGCAGTTCTTC
few,TRBV7-9,NA,TRBJ2-7,CASSFLSGEQYF,TGTGCCAGCAGCTTTTTGTCGGGCGAGCAGTACTTC